Listed here are 14 T cell receptor beta chains from one sample, sequenced in a study of beta chain features in type 1 diabetes. Study outcomes and limitations: Among patients with Type 1 diabetes, TCRB CDR3s were moderately but significantly shorter in every one of the four CD4+ subsets.

Isolated RNA was reverse transcribed in full, so expressed TCRB transcripts were sequenced. Libraries were prepared by immunoSEQ multiplex PCR; TCRdb keeps only in-frame clonotypes and omits some of them. Of around 150,000 clones in the sample, 63% were seen once. These receptors have no identified antigens. Sequencing was done on a sample of naive CD4+ T cells from blood. The receptors were gathered from a man aged 30-40 years with type 1 diabetes.

The V call is TRBV18, the J call TRBJ2-3, with D hard to call. This CDR3 has 15 residues. V lost 0 bases to trimming and J lost 2 bases, with 9 bases between them. CDR1 and CDR2 (germline): KGHSH, LQKENI. The CDR3 DNA follows: TGTGCCAGCTCACCACCGAAAGGGTACACAGATACGCAGTATTTT. Encoded protein: CASSPPKGYTDTQYF.

V usage is TRBV2 and J usage is TRBJ1-5; TRBD1 matches 9 bases. Germline V gene lookup returns CDR1 SNHLY and CDR2 FYNNEI. V shed 6 bases, J shed 5 bases, and the junction held 5 bases outside the gene matches. The CDR3 is 14 residues long. CDR3 amino acids: CASSRDRADQPQHF. The CDR3 DNA is TGTGCCAGCAGCCGGGACAGGGCTGATCAGCCCCAGCATTTT. Combining the CDR3 with reference TRBV2 and TRBJ1-5 gives the whole variable domain EPEVTQTPSHQVTQMGQEVILRCVPISNHLYFYWYRQILGQKVEFLVSFYNNEISEKSEIFDDQFSVERPDGSNFTLKIRSTKLEDSAMYFCASSRDRADQPQHFGDGTRLSIL.

The chain uses TRBV7-2 and TRBJ2-2; the D gene is possibly TRBD2 (6 bases). V was cut by 1 base and J by 3 bases, with 12 bases left in between. The CDR3 runs 16 residues. From germline, CDR1 is SGHTA and CDR2 FQGNSA. The CDR3 spells CASSLVPRGYTGELFF. In DNA, the CDR3 is TGTGCCAGCAGCTTAGTACCCCGGGGGTACACCGGGGAGCTGTTTTTT.

In its sample, this clone was seen a few times. The chain joins TRBV4-1 to TRBJ1-1; no firm D call. CDR1 MGHRA and CDR2 YSYEKL come from the germline V gene. CDR3 length equals 14 residues. The V end was cut by 4 bases, the J end by 5 bases, with 14 bases between. CDR3 in DNA: TGCGCCAGCAGCCGGGAAGAGGGCCGGACTGAAGCTTTCTTT. It translates to CASSREEGRTEAFF.

This chain connects TRBV6-5 to TRBJ2-7, with 7 nucleotides matching TRBD2. Germline V CDR1 and CDR2: MNHEY, SVGAGI. With 0 bases clipped from V and 2 bases from J, the junction kept 7 bases outside the gene matches. The CDR3 has 16 amino acids. The CDR3 sequence is CASSYSVLGLAYEQYF. As DNA, the CDR3 is TGTGCCAGCAGTTACTCGGTTCTCGGACTAGCCTACGAGCAGTACTTC.

V is TRBV28 and J is TRBJ2-3, with D possibly being TRBD1 (5 bases). The germline V and J ends were trimmed by 6 bases and 4 bases, with 14 bases remaining between them. The CDR3 consists of 14 residues. Germline V gene lookup returns CDR1 MDHEN and CDR2 SYDVKM. CDR3 sequence reads: CASSRAPIPDTQYF. The CDR3 DNA follows: TGTGCCAGCAGCAGGGCGCCAATTCCAGATACGCAGTATTTT.

V and J are TRBV6-6 and TRBJ2-6; no clear D. The CDR3 totals 12 residues. In germline, CDR1 is MNHNY, CDR2 SVGAGI (reference sequence). V was trimmed by 6 bases and J by 2 bases, leaving 2 bases between them. CDR3 region: CASRAGANVLTF. CDR3 DNA sequence: TGTGCCAGCAGGGCTGGGGCCAACGTCCTGACTTTC.

This clone was found a few times. The V and J genes are TRBV4-1 and TRBJ2-7, with TRBD1 identical over 7 bases. CDR1 and CDR2 from the germline V gene are MGHRA and YSYEKL. Unmatched junction bases numbered 14, after V lost 0 bases and J lost 3 bases. The CDR3 is 18 residues long. CDR3 residues: CASSQDLWDRGTYYEQYF. CDR3 coding DNA: TGCGCCAGCAGCCAAGATCTATGGGACAGAGGCACATACTACGAGCAGTACTTC.

The sample holds a few counts of this clone. At the DNA level, this CDR3 is encoded by other sequences in the same sample as well. This rearrangement joins TRBV7-2 to TRBJ2-5; D is unresolved. CDR3 size: 13 residues. V was pared by 1 base and J by 2 bases, with 5 bases between. CDR1 is SGHTA and CDR2 is FQGNSA in the germline V gene. DNA of the CDR3: TGTGCCAGCAGCTTAGGCCAGCAAGAGACCCAGTACTTC. This encodes CASSLGQQETQYF.

The V and J genes are TRBV18 and TRBJ2-2, with a weak D call TRBD1 (6 bases). Germline lookup yields CDR1 KGHSH and CDR2 LQKENI. This CDR3 has 15 residues. V was trimmed by 0 bases and J by 1 base, leaving 6 bases between them. The chain's CDR3 is CASSPPGQNTGELFF. DNA for the CDR3: TGTGCCAGCTCACCACCGGGACAGAACACCGGGGAGCTGTTTTTT.

This chain joins TRBV29-1 and TRBJ1-1, with TRBD1 matching 8 bases. CDR1 and CDR2 from the germline V gene are SQVTM and ANQGSEA. This CDR3 is built from 13 residues. V shed 1 base and J 4 bases; nucleotides not matched to a gene: 2. CDR3 in amino acids: CSVEGQGRTEAFF. CDR3 in DNA: TGCAGCGTTGAAGGACAGGGGCGCACTGAAGCTTTCTTT. Together with reference TRBV29-1 and TRBJ1-1, the CDR3 gives the full variable domain: SAVISQKPSRDICQRGTSLTIQCQVDSQVTMMFWYRQQPGQSLTLIATANQGSEATYESGFVIDKFPISRPNLTFSTLTVSNMSPEDSSIYLCSVEGQGRTEAFFGQGTRLTVV.

The chain recombines TRBV11-2 with TRBJ2-5, with TRBD2 as a possible D gene (6 bases). CDR1 SGHAT and CDR2 FQNNGV come from the germline V gene. The CDR3 spans 11 residues. V lost 7 bases to trimming and J lost 9 bases, with 12 bases between them. This chain's CDR3 is CASTLGGSQYF. The CDR3 nucleotides are TGTGCCAGCACCCTGGGGGGATCCCAGTACTTC.

The rearrangement joins TRBV7-9 to TRBJ1-1; D perhaps matches TRBD1 (5 bases). Germline CDR1 is SEHNR and CDR2 is FQNEAQ (reference sequence). The V end lost 1 base, the J end lost 4 bases, and 7 bases lay between the germline ends. The length of the CDR3 is 13 residues. CDR3 nucleotides: TGTGCCAGCAGCTTAGAAGGGACCACTGAAGCTTTCTTT. Translated: CASSLEGTTEAFF.

In this sample, this clone turned up a few times. The gene calls are TRBV4-1 and TRBJ2-5; D is unresolved. CDR3 size: 13 residues. The germline CDR1 and CDR2 sequences are MGHRA and YSYEKL. The V end was cut by 0 bases, the J end by 5 bases, with 7 bases between. The CDR3 loop reads CASSQDRRETQYF. The CDR3 DNA sequence: TGCGCCAGCAGCCAAGATCGGCGCGAGACCCAGTACTTC.